The text below deals with one T cell receptor (beta chain). Its target is unknown. These data are taken from a study of cytomegalovirus exposure and HLA in healthy donors. The study's findings and limits: When analyzed later, the rates of TCR association showed variation by HLA locus, with DRB1 the most and HLA-C the fewest. Many donors carried some public TCRs, although rarity characterized most TCR sequences. An Asian-associated ancestry cluster reportedly showed fewer N-insertions than the roughly 670-donor mean in a later analysis. Later work showed greater clonal expansion in HLA-associated TCR beta chains than in equally common others.

PCR involved 60 Vbeta and 13 Jbeta primers. Generated by immunoSEQ multiplex PCR, the TCRdb table keeps only in-frame clones and is missing some. This sample has 110,000 or so clones; roughly 70% occur once, and the top ten carry 1% to 1.5%. The TCR was taken from a middle-aged man in good health and CMV-seronegative. The specimen was PBMCs.

CDR3: CASSFTPTTSGRLGTQYF. The CDR3 DNA is TGTGCCAGCAGTTTTACGCCGACGACTAGCGGGAGGCTAGGGACCCAGTACTTC. V and J are TRBV27 and TRBJ2-5; 13 bases align to TRBD2. CDR1 MNHEY and CDR2 SMNVEV come from the germline V gene (reference sequence). The V and J ends lost 3 bases and 7 bases, in that order; junction bases with no gene match: 14. CDR3 length: 18 amino acids.